One and the same sample provided the 8 T cell receptor beta chains below, sequenced in a study of cytomegalovirus exposure and HLA in healthy donors. Primers: 60 Vbeta forward and 13 Jbeta reverse. Data came from immunoSEQ multiplex PCR; TCRdb stores just in-frame clones and leaves some out. The profile shows around 64,000 clones, around 87% of them singletons. Sequenced input: PBMCs. The receptor set was obtained from a woman in her thirties in good health and CMV-seropositive.

This clone has only a few counts. The rearrangement links TRBV5-4 to TRBJ1-2; D uncertain. The V gene lost 3 bases and the J gene lost 2 bases, with 5 bases spanning the gap. Looked up from germline, CDR1 is SGHNT and CDR2 is YYREEE (reference sequence). The CDR3 totals 12 residues. The DNA of the CDR3 is TGTGCCAGCAGCTACAGCAACTATGGCTACACCTTC. Translated, it gives CASSYSNYGYTF.

The chain has TRBV29-1 and TRBJ1-4; D not certain. Germline lookup yields CDR1 SQVTM and CDR2 ANQGSEA. The CDR3 consists of 13 residues. The ends were cut back, 7 bases at V and 4 bases at J, with 13 bases in the middle. The DNA of the CDR3 is TGCAGCGCCTACGGACTCGGTAATGAAAAACTGTTTTTT. Amino acid sequence: CSAYGLGNEKLFF. Full variable domain (missing parts from reference TRBV29-1 and TRBJ1-4): SAVISQKPSRDICQRGTSLTIQCQVDSQVTMMFWYRQQPGQSLTLIATANQGSEATYESGFVIDKFPISRPNLTFSTLTVSNMSPEDSSIYLCSAYGLGNEKLFFGSGTQLSVL.

This clone came up a few times. Here the CDR3 reads CASSPEGDRASEAFF. DNA for the CDR3: TGTGCCAGCTCACCGGAGGGGGACAGGGCTTCTGAAGCTTTCTTT. This chain connects TRBV18 to TRBJ1-1, with 9 nucleotides matching TRBD1. This CDR3 is 15 amino acids long. V lost 3 bases and J lost 6; bases outside the gene matches: 8. Germline loops: CDR1 KGHSH, CDR2 LQKENI. Full variable domain (rest looked up from reference TRBV18 and TRBJ1-1): NAGVMQNPRHLVRRRGQEARLRCSPMKGHSHVYWYRQLPEEGLKFMVYLQKENIIDESGMPKERFSAEFPKEGPSILRIQQVVRGDSAAYFCASSPEGDRASEAFFGQGTRLTVV.

This CDR3 reads CASSGARSYEQYF. The CDR3 DNA reads as TGTGCCAGCAGCGGGGCGCGCTCCTACGAGCAGTACTTC. The chain joins TRBV7-9 to TRBJ2-5, with D possibly TRBD1 on 5 matching bases. Near its end, the DNA agrees better with TRBJ2-7, so the J call may be wrong. The length of the CDR3 is 13 residues. Germline assignment: CDR1 SEHNR and CDR2 FQNEAQ (reference sequence).

The rearrangement uses TRBV6-6 and TRBJ1-5, with 12 bases identical to TRBD1. CDR3 size: 16 residues. V dropped 5 bases and J dropped 6; count of bases not matched to a gene: 8. Germline V gene data show CDR1 as MNHNY and CDR2 as SVGAGI (reference sequence). The CDR3 DNA sequence: TGTGCCAGCAGTCAGAGGGACAGGGGGCCCGGTCAGCCCCAGCATTTT. This encodes CASSQRDRGPGQPQHF.

The chain combines TRBV9 with TRBJ2-1; perhaps TRBD2 as D (6 bases). V lost 3 bases and J 5 bases, leaving 15 bases between the germline ends. Germline CDR1 reads SGDLS; CDR2 reads YYNGEE. The CDR3 is made up of 15 amino acids. This CDR3 is CASSDPGGLNNEQFF. Written as DNA, the CDR3 is TGTGCCAGCAGCGACCCTGGGGGGTTAAACAATGAGCAGTTCTTC.

The V call is TRBV18, the J call TRBJ1-3; D is unclear. Germline CDR1 is KGHSH and CDR2 is LQKENI. V was clipped by 3 bases and J by 0 bases, with 6 bases between them. The CDR3 is 14 residues long. The CDR3 spells CASSPEGSGNTIYF. DNA for the CDR3: TGTGCCAGCTCACCGGAGGGCTCTGGAAACACCATATATTTT. Drawing the rest from reference TRBV18 and TRBJ1-3, the complete variable domain is NAGVMQNPRHLVRRRGQEARLRCSPMKGHSHVYWYRQLPEEGLKFMVYLQKENIIDESGMPKERFSAEFPKEGPSILRIQQVVRGDSAAYFCASSPEGSGNTIYFGEGSWLTVV.

The chain links TRBV19 to TRBJ2-5; TRBD1 is a possible D gene (6 bases). V lost 4 bases and J 3 bases, leaving 9 bases between the germline ends. Germline V CDR1 and CDR2: LNHDA, SQIVND (reference sequence). The CDR3 is made up of 13 amino acids. This CDR3 reads CASSNRAKETQYF. In nucleotides, the CDR3 is TGTGCCAGTAGTAACAGGGCGAAAGAGACCCAGTACTTC. Full variable domain (remainder filled in from reference TRBV19 and TRBJ2-5): DGGITQSPKYLFRKEGQNVTLSCEQNLNHDAMYWYRQDPGQGLRLIYYSQIVNDFQKGDIAEGYSVSREKKESFPLTVTSAQKNPTAFYLCASSNRAKETQYFGPGTRLLVL.